This T cell receptor (beta chain) appears in the sequencing data of a study of T cell changes during pregnancy in multiple sclerosis. Between the trimmed V and J ends, which lost 4 bases and 6 bases, there was a span of 19 bases. Germline V gene lookup returns CDR1 SGHRS and CDR2 YFSETQ. This CDR3 has 15 residues. This clone was counted between two and nine times. This table comes from immunoSEQ multiplex PCR, and its TCRdb copy is limited to in-frame clones, with some not included. This table has tens of thousands of clones, approximately 90% appearing once. This sequence joins TRBV5-1 and TRBJ1-1, with D possibly TRBD1 on 6 matching bases. The sequence derives from a female donor with multiple sclerosis, enrolled in a pregnancy study. The sequencing here drew on peripheral blood, taken before pregnancy. The CDR3 loop reads CASSIRTDPSAEAFF. The CDR3 DNA sequence: TGCGCCAGCAGCATACGGACAGACCCTAGTGCTGAAGCTTTCTTT.